Below, one T cell receptor beta chain is given with its context. This entry belongs to a study of blood T cell repertoires in COVID-19. In the original processing: The authors estimated nucleated cell counts from reference gene primer amplification. This table comes from immunoSEQ multiplex PCR, and its TCRdb copy is limited to in-frame clones, with some not included. That table furnishes V, J and clone size, whereas the DNA furnished D and trimming. In the table there are roughly 330,000 clones, more than 75% of which are singletons. Germline V gene sequence: CDR1 SGHRS, CDR2 YFSETQ. This CDR3 region has 14 residues. Trimming left V 2 bases short and J 4 bases short, with 11 bases between.

The material sequenced was peripheral blood. This TCR came from a woman in her forties or fifties with active or convalescent COVID-19. The chain is built from TRBV5-1 and TRBJ2-3, with unresolved D. In DNA form, the CDR3 reads TGCGCCAGCAGCTTCGGCGGAGAGGCAGATACGCAGTATTTT. Translated, it gives CASSFGGEADTQYF. Full variable domain (rest looked up from reference TRBV5-1 and TRBJ2-3): KAGVTQTPRYLIKTRGQQVTLSCSPISGHRSVSWYQQTPGQGLQFLFEYFSETQRNKGNFPGRFSGRQFSNSRSEMNVSTLELGDSALYLCASSFGGEADTQYFGPGTRLTVL.